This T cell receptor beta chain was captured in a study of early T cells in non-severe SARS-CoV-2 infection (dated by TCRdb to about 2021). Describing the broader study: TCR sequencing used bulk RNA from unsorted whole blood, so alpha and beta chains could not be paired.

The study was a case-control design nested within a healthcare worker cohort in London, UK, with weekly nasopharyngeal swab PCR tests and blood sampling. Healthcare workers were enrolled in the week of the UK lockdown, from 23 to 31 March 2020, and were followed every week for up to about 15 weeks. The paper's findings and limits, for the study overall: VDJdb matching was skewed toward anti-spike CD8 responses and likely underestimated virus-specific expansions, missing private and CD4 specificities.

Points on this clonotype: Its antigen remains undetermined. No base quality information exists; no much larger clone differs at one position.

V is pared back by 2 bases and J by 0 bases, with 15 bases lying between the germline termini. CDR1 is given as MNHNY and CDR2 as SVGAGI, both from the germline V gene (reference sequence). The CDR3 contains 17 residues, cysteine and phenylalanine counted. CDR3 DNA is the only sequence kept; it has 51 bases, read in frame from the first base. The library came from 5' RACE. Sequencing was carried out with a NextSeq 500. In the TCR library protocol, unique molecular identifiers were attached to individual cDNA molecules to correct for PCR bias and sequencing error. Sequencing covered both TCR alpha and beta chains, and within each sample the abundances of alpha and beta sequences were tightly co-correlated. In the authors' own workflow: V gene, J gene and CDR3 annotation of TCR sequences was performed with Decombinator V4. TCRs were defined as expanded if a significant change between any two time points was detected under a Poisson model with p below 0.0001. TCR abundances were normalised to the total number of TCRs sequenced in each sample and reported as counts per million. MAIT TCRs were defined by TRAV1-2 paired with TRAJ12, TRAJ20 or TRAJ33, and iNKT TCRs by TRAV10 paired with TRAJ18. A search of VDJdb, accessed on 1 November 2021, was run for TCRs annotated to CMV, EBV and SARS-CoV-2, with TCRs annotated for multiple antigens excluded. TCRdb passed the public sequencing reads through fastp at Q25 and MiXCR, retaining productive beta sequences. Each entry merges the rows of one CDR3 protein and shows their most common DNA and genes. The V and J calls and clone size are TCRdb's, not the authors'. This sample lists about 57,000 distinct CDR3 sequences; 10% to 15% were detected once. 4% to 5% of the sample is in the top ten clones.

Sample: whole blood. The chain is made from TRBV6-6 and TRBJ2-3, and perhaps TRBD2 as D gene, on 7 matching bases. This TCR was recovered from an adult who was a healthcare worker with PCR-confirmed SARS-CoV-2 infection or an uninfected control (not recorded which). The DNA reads TGTGCCAGCAGTTACCCAGGGGCGGGGGAGAGCACAGATACGCAGTATTTT. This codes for CASSYPGAGESTDTQYF.